This T cell receptor beta chain emerged from a study of blood T cell repertoires in COVID-19. Germline loops: CDR1 MNHNY, CDR2 SVGAGI (reference sequence). The CDR3 is 17 amino acids. Trimming left V 5 bases short and J 0 bases short, with 20 bases between. TCRdb's copy holds only in-frame clones and misses some; the assay was immunoSEQ multiplex PCR. There are 150,000 to 180,000 clones in the sample; about four fifths occur only once, and about 4% lies in the top ten. The sequence derives from a woman of 80 years or more with acute or convalescent COVID-19. The chain couples TRBV6-6 to TRBJ2-7; D remains unclear. Specimen: peripheral blood. The CDR3 nucleotides are TGTGCCAGCAGTCCGCCCTATAGCACAAGGAGCTCCTACGAGCAGTACTTC. Encoded protein: CASSPPYSTRSSYEQYF.